The 5 T cell receptor beta chains presented below share a single source sample, sequenced in a study of blood T cell repertoires in COVID-19. Produced via immunoSEQ multiplex PCR; TCRdb's table is partial and in-frame only. Among some 300,000 clones listed, about 90% were seen once. The sequencing sample was made of PBMCs or T cells enriched from blood (not recorded which). The receptors stem from a woman in her twenties or thirties who had recovered from COVID-19.

This clone appeared a few times. The chain recombines TRBV19 with TRBJ1-1, with TRBD1 matching over 10 bases. The CDR3 consists of 15 residues. The V segment lost 5 bases and the J segment 6 bases; nucleotides outside the gene matches: 9. Germline-derived CDR1 and CDR2 are LNHDA and SQIVND (reference sequence). The CDR3 DNA follows: TGTGCCAGTAGTCCGACAGGGGGCAGCAGCGCTGAAGCTTTCTTT. As protein: CASSPTGGSSAEAFF.

The chain combines TRBV5-6 with TRBJ1-3, with D possibly matching TRBD1 (5 bases). Germline CDR1 reads SGHDT; CDR2 reads YYEEEE. There are 14 residues in the CDR3. Between the trimmed V and J ends, which lost 5 bases and 1 base, there was a span of 10 bases. DNA of the CDR3: TGTGCCAGCAGTCTTCAGGGATCTGGAAACACCATATATTTT. It specifies CASSLQGSGNTIYF.

The J gene is TRBJ1-6, the V gene TRBV4-1; 7 nucleotides line up with TRBD1. V gave up 5 bases and J gave up 9 bases; unmatched junction bases: 10. The length of the CDR3 is 15 residues. CDR1 and CDR2 from the germline V gene are MGHRA and YSYEKL. The chain's CDR3 is CASSYRPGQSSPLHF. Written as DNA, the CDR3 is TGCGCCAGCAGCTACAGACCGGGACAGAGTTCACCCCTCCACTTT.

This chain links TRBV19 with TRBJ2-2; 9 bases agree with TRBD2. The CDR3 extends over 16 amino acids. V gave up 6 bases and J gave up 0 bases; unmatched junction bases: 5. CDR1 LNHDA and CDR2 SQIVND come from the germline V gene (reference sequence). The CDR3 loop is CASSRLADANTGELFF. The CDR3 DNA reads as TGTGCCAGTAGCCGACTAGCGGACGCGAACACCGGGGAGCTGTTTTTT. The variable domain in full, completed from reference TRBV19 and TRBJ2-2, reads DGGITQSPKYLFRKEGQNVTLSCEQNLNHDAMYWYRQDPGQGLRLIYYSQIVNDFQKGDIAEGYSVSREKKESFPLTVTSAQKNPTAFYLCASSRLADANTGELFFGEGSRLTVL.

V usage is TRBV18 and J usage is TRBJ1-3; D uncertain. Germline CDR1 reads KGHSH; CDR2 reads LQKENI. This CDR3 comprises 19 residues. V was shortened by 3 bases and J by 0 bases, with 21 bases between the two germline ends. The CDR3 protein is CASSPFEEGGWSSGNTIYF. The DNA for the CDR3 is TGTGCCAGCTCACCCTTTGAAGAGGGAGGTTGGAGCTCTGGAAACACCATATATTTT.